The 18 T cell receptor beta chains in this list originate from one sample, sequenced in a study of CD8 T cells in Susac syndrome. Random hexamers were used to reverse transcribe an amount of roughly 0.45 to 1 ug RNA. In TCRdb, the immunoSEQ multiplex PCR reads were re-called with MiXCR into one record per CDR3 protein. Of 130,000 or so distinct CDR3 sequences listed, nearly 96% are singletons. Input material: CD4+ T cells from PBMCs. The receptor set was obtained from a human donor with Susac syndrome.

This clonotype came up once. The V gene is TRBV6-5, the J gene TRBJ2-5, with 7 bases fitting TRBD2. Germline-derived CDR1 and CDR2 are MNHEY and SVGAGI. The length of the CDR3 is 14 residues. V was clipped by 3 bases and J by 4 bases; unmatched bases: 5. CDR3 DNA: TGTGCCAGCAGTTATACTTGGGGGGGAGAGACCCAGTACTTC. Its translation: CASSYTWGGETQYF.

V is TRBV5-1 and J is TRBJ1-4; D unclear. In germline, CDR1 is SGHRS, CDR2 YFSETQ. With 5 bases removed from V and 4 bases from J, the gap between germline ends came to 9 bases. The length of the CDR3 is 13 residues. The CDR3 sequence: CASRLQINEKLFF. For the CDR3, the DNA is TGCGCCAGCAGGTTACAGATTAATGAAAAACTGTTTTTT.

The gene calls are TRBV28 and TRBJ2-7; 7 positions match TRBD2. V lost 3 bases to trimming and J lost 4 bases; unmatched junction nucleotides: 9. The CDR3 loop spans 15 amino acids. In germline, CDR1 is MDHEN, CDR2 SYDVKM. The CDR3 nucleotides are TGTGCCAGCAGTTTCGTGGGAGGGCCCAGGTACGAGCAGTACTTC. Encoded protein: CASSFVGGPRYEQYF.

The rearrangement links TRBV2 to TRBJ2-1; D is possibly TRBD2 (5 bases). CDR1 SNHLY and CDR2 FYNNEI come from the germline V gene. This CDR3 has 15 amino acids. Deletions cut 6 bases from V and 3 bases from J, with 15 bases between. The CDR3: CASRGDGERYNEQFF. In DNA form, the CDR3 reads TGTGCCAGCAGGGGAGACGGAGAACGCTACAATGAGCAGTTCTTC.

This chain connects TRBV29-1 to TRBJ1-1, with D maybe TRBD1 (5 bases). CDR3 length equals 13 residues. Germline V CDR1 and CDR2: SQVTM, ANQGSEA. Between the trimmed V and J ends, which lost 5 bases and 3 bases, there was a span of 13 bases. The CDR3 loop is CSVSGSGDTEAFF. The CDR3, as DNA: TGCAGCGTTTCAGGGTCGGGGGACACTGAAGCTTTCTTT.

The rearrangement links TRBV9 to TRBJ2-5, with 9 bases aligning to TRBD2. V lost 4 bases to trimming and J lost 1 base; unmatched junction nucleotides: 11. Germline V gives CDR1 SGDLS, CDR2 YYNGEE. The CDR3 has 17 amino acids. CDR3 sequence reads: CASSTRPGTSTQETQYF. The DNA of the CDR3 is TGTGCCAGCAGCACTCGACCCGGGACTAGCACCCAAGAGACCCAGTACTTC.

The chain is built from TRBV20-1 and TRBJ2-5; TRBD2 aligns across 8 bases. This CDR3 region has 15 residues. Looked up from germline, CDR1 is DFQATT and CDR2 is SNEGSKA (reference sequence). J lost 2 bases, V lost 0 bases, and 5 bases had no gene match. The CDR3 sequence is CSARDWTGGQETQYF. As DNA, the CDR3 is TGCAGTGCTAGAGATTGGACGGGAGGGCAAGAGACCCAGTACTTC.

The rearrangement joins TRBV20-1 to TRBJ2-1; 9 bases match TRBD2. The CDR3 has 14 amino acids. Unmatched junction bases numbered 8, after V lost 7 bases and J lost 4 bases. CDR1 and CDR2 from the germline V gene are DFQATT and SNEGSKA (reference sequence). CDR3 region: CSEKQLAGYNEQFF. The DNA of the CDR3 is TGCAGTGAAAAGCAGCTAGCGGGGTACAATGAGCAGTTCTTC.

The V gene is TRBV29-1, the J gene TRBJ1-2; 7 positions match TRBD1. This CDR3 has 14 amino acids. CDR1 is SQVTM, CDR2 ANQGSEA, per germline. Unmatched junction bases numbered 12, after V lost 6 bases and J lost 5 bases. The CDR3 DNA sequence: TGCAGCGTGGAGGACAGGACGACCGCGTATGGCTACACCTTC. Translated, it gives CSVEDRTTAYGYTF. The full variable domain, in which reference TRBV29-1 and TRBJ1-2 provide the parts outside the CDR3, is SAVISQKPSRDICQRGTSLTIQCQVDSQVTMMFWYRQQPGQSLTLIATANQGSEATYESGFVIDKFPISRPNLTFSTLTVSNMSPEDSSIYLCSVEDRTTAYGYTFGSGTRLTVV.

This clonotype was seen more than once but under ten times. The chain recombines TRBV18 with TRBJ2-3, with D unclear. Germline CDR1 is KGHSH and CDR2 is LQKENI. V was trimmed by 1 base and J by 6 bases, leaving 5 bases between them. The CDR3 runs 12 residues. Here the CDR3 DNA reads TGTGCCAGCTCACCACTGGGGGATACGCAGTATTTT. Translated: CASSPLGDTQYF. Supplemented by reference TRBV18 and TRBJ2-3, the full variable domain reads NAGVMQNPRHLVRRRGQEARLRCSPMKGHSHVYWYRQLPEEGLKFMVYLQKENIIDESGMPKERFSAEFPKEGPSILRIQQVVRGDSAAYFCASSPLGDTQYFGPGTRLTVL.

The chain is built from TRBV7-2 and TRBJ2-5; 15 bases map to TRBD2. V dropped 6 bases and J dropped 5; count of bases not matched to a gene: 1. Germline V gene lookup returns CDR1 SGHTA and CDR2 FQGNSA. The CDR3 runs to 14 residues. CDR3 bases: TGTGCCAGCAGGGGGACTAGCGGGAGGGAGACCCAGTACTTC. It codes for CASRGTSGRETQYF.

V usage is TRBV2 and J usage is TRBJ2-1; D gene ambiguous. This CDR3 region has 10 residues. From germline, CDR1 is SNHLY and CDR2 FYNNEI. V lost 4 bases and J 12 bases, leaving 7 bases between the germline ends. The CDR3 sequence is CASSAAVQFF. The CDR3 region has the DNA TGTGCCAGCAGTGCGGCCGTGCAGTTCTTC.

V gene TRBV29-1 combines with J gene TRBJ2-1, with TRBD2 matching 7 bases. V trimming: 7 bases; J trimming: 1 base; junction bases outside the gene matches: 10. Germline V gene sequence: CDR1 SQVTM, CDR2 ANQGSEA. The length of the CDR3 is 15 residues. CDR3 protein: CSAQASGASYNEQFF. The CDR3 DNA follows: TGCAGCGCCCAGGCGAGCGGGGCTTCCTACAATGAGCAGTTCTTC.

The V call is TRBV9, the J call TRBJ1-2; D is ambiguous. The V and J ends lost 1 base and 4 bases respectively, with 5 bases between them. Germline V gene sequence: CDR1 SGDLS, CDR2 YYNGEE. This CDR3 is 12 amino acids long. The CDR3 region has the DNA TGTGCCAGCAGCGTACCAGCCTATGGCTACACCTTC. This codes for CASSVPAYGYTF.

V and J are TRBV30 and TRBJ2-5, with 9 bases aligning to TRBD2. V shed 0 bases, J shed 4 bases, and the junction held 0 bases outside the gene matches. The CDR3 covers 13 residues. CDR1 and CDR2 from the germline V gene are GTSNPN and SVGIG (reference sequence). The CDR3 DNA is TGTGCCTGGAGTGTACTAGCGGGAGAGACCCAGTACTTC. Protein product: CAWSVLAGETQYF.

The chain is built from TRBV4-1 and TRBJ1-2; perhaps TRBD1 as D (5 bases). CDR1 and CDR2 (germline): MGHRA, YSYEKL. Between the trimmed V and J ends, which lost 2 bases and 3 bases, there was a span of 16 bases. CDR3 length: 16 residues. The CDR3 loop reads CASSQKPSQDYYGYTF. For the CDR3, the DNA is TGCGCCAGCAGCCAAAAGCCCTCACAGGATTACTATGGCTACACCTTC.

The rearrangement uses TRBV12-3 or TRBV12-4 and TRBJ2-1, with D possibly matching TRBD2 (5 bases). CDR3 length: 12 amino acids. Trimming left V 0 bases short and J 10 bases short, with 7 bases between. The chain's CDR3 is CASSLAGREQFF. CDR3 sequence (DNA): TGTGCCAGCAGTTTAGCAGGGAGAGAGCAGTTCTTC.

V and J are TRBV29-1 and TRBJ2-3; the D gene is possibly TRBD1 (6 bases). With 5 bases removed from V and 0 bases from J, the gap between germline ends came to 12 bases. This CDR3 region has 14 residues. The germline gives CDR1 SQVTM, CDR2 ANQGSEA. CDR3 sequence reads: CSVHRDTSTDTQYF. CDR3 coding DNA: TGCAGCGTTCACCGGGACACTAGCACAGATACGCAGTATTTT.